A single sample gave rise to the 20 T cell receptor beta chains below, sequenced in a study of immune evolution from preneoplasia to lung adenocarcinoma (TCRdb year 2021). The protocol used for the library was the immunoSEQ multiplex PCR assay. Drawn from immuneACCESS, this table holds only the in-frame rearrangements with V and J called that TCRdb kept. Clones are partly lost; checked studies trace under half to an unresolved V gene and leave the rest unexplained. Present in this sample are about 6,500 clones, about 80% of which were seen just once. The ten top clones hold approximately 3.3% of the sample. Sequenced input: FFPE lung adenocarcinoma in situ tissue. The sample's cell subset or site label, decoded: preinvasive adenocarcinoma in situ (AIS). The receptors originated from a donor older than 65 with lung adenocarcinoma.

The genes are TRBV2 and TRBJ2-2; a possible D gene is TRBD2 (6 bases). Germline CDR1 SNHLY, CDR2 FYNNEI. The CDR3 is made up of 14 amino acids. Trimming stripped 10 bases from V and 3 bases from J, with 15 bases between. The CDR3 is CATLPREDTGELFF. The CDR3, as DNA: TGTGCCACCCTCCCCAGGGAGGACACCGGGGAGCTGTTTTTT.

This clone showed up just once. The rearrangement joins TRBV7-2 to TRBJ1-2, with D perhaps matching TRBD1 (6 bases). There are 13 residues in the CDR3. The V gene's germline CDR1 is SGHTA and CDR2 FQGNSA. The V gene lost 2 bases and the J gene lost 7 bases, with 11 bases spanning the gap. The CDR3 here is CASSLPQGLGYTF. For the CDR3, the DNA is TGTGCCAGCAGCTTACCCCAGGGGCTTGGCTACACCTTC. Filled out from reference TRBV7-2 and TRBJ1-2, the complete variable domain reads GAGVSQSPSNKVTEKGKDVELRCDPISGHTALYWYRQSLGQGLEFLIYFQGNSAPDKSGLPSDRFSAERTGGSVSTLTIQRTQQEDSAVYLCASSLPQGLGYTFGSGTRLTVV.

The chain joins TRBV9 to TRBJ1-1; the D is unclear. The V gene lost 0 bases and the J gene lost 0 bases, with 6 bases spanning the gap. Germline V CDR1 and CDR2: SGDLS, YYNGEE. The CDR3 is 14 amino acids. The CDR3 spells CASSVGAVNTEAFF. CDR3 bases: TGTGCCAGCAGCGTAGGGGCAGTGAACACTGAAGCTTTCTTT. The entire variable domain, with the rest obtained from reference TRBV9 and TRBJ1-1, is as follows: DSGVTQTPKHLITATGQRVTLRCSPRSGDLSVYWYQQSLDQGLQFLIQYYNGEERAKGNILERFSAQQFPDLHSELNLSSLELGDSALYFCASSVGAVNTEAFFGQGTRLTVV.

This chain links TRBV2 with TRBJ1-1; 8 bases map to TRBD1. V shed 6 bases, J shed 5 bases, and the junction held 5 bases outside the gene matches. CDR3 size: 13 residues. Germline CDR1 and CDR2: SNHLY and FYNNEI. As DNA, the CDR3 is TGTGCCAGCAGGGGGGACAGGAAGACTGAAGCTTTCTTT. Translated, it gives CASRGDRKTEAFF.

The chain combines TRBV5-1 with TRBJ2-2; 7 nucleotides match TRBD2. The CDR3 loop spans 15 amino acids. Trimming took 1 base from V and 5 from J; bases not matched to a gene: 5. Germline assignment: CDR1 SGHRS and CDR2 YFSETQ. The CDR3 DNA follows: TGCGCCAGCAGCTTGCCGGGAGGAGGGACCGGGGAGCTGTTTTTT. Translating it yields CASSLPGGGTGELFF.

The chain has TRBV10-3 and TRBJ1-4, with no clear D. The V gene's germline CDR1 is ENHRY and CDR2 SYGVKD. V lost 3 bases to trimming and J lost 4 bases, with 9 bases between them. This CDR3 is built from 14 residues. The CDR3 loop is CAISDGQLNEKLFF. The CDR3 coding sequence is TGTGCCATCAGTGACGGGCAGCTTAATGAAAAACTGTTTTTT.

This chain links TRBV6-1 with TRBJ2-2; D remains ambiguous. CDR3 length: 15 amino acids. V shed 4 bases and J shed 0 bases, with 9 bases lying between them. Germline V gene data show CDR1 as MNHNS and CDR2 as SASEGT. The CDR3 protein is CASSVEGTNTGELFF. CDR3 in DNA: TGTGCCAGCAGTGTTGAAGGGACGAACACCGGGGAGCTGTTTTTT.

V usage is TRBV5-1 and J usage is TRBJ2-7; D call uncertain. The CDR3 contains 12 residues. V lost 0 bases and J 3 bases, leaving 4 bases between the germline ends. Germline CDR1 is SGHRS and CDR2 is YFSETQ. The CDR3, as DNA: TGCGCCAGCAGCTTGGAAGGCTACGAGCAGTACTTC. Amino acids: CASSLEGYEQYF.

The chain carries TRBV5-8 and TRBJ2-1; 13 bases agree with TRBD2. This CDR3 has 15 residues. With 4 bases clipped from V and 3 bases from J, the junction kept 1 base outside the gene matches. Germline assignment: CDR1 SGHTS and CDR2 YDEGEE. As DNA, the CDR3 is TGTGCCAGCAGCCGACTAGCGGGGGGCTACAATGAGCAGTTCTTC. This codes for CASSRLAGGYNEQFF.

This clone was observed once. This rearrangement joins TRBV6-5 to TRBJ1-1; D gene ambiguous. The germline CDR1 and CDR2 sequences are MNHEY and SVGAGI. The ends were cut back, 2 bases at V and 1 base at J, with 8 bases in the middle. This CDR3 region has 14 residues. The CDR3 sequence is CASSYGAANTEAFF. CDR3 nucleotides: TGTGCCAGCAGTTACGGTGCAGCGAACACTGAAGCTTTCTTT.

This clone has just one count. CDR3 sequence reads: CAWRTGTGGSPLHF. The CDR3 DNA sequence: TGTGCCTGGAGAACCGGGACAGGGGGATCACCCCTCCACTTT. The V and J genes are TRBV30 and TRBJ1-6; TRBD1 matches 11 bases. The V gene's germline CDR1 is GTSNPN and CDR2 SVGIG (reference sequence). The CDR3 contains 14 residues. V lost 3 bases, J lost 10 bases, and 5 bases stayed unmatched.

The V gene is TRBV7-6, the J gene TRBJ2-7, with 12 bases lining up with TRBD1. V lost 5 bases, J lost 5 bases, and 7 bases stayed unmatched. The CDR3 is made up of 15 amino acids. CDR1 and CDR2 from the germline V gene are SGHVS and FNYEAQ. The CDR3 loop is CASSPSGQGADEQYF. The CDR3 DNA is TGTGCCAGCAGCCCATCGGGACAGGGGGCTGACGAGCAGTACTTC. The full variable domain, in which reference TRBV7-6 and TRBJ2-7 provide the parts outside the CDR3, is GAGVSQSPRYKVTKRGQDVALRCDPISGHVSLYWYRQALGQGPEFLTYFNYEAQQDKSGLPNDRFSAERPEGSISTLTIQRTEQRDSAMYRCASSPSGQGADEQYFGPGTRLTVT.

This sequence joins TRBV29-1 and TRBJ1-2; D is uncertain. Germline V gene lookup returns CDR1 SQVTM and CDR2 ANQGSEA. V was cut by 1 base and J by 2 bases, with 5 bases left in between. This CDR3 region has 12 residues. CDR3 bases: TGCAGCGTTGAAGCTGGGAACTATGGCTACACCTTC. It codes for CSVEAGNYGYTF.

The CDR3: CASSLALGVTGELFF. In DNA, the CDR3 is TGCGCCAGCAGCTTGGCCCTAGGGGTCACCGGGGAGCTGTTTTTT. V is TRBV5-1 and J is TRBJ2-2; weak D call: TRBD1 (5 bases). There are 15 residues in the CDR3. Germline loops: CDR1 SGHRS, CDR2 YFSETQ. Trimming removed 0 bases from V and 4 bases from J, with 10 bases in between. Filled out from reference TRBV5-1 and TRBJ2-2, the complete variable domain reads KAGVTQTPRYLIKTRGQQVTLSCSPISGHRSVSWYQQTPGQGLQFLFEYFSETQRNKGNFPGRFSGRQFSNSRSEMNVSTLELGDSALYLCASSLALGVTGELFFGEGSRLTVL.

The chain combines TRBV18 with TRBJ2-5; D uncertain. Trimming cost V 6 bases and J 2 bases, with 4 bases left between them. This CDR3 spans 11 amino acids. From germline, CDR1 is KGHSH and CDR2 LQKENI. CDR3 sequence (DNA): TGTGCCAGCTCTCCGCAAGAGACCCAGTACTTC. Residues: CASSPQETQYF.

The gene calls are TRBV11-2 and TRBJ2-2; no clear D gene. V lost 1 base and J lost 5, with 17 bases in between. CDR3 length: 17 residues. Per germline, CDR1 SGHAT and CDR2 FQNNGV. As DNA, the CDR3 is TGTGCCAGCAGCTTAGTTGTGGCCTCGATTCGGACCGGGGAGCTGTTTTTT. This sequence encodes CASSLVVASIRTGELFF. Based on the CDR3 plus reference TRBV11-2 and TRBJ2-2, the full variable domain is EAGVAQSPRYKIIEKRQSVAFWCNPISGHATLYWYQQILGQGPKLLIQFQNNGVVDDSQLPKDRFSAERLKGVDSTLKIQPAKLEDSAVYLCASSLVVASIRTGELFFGEGSRLTVL.

The genes are TRBV18 and TRBJ2-3, with D possibly being TRBD2 (5 bases). The ends were cut back, 1 base at V and 4 bases at J, with 15 bases in the middle. The CDR3 has 16 amino acids. Per the germline V gene, CDR1 is KGHSH and CDR2 is LQKENI. The CDR3 DNA follows: TGTGCCAGCTCACCACAAGCTAGCAGTGCGGCAGATACGCAGTATTTT. The encoded protein is CASSPQASSAADTQYF.

The gene calls are TRBV19 and TRBJ2-3; 11 nucleotides align to TRBD2. The CDR3 covers 16 residues. Germline CDR1 LNHDA, CDR2 SQIVND (reference sequence). After removal of 5 bases from V and 4 bases from J, the junction contained 8 bases not matched to a gene. CDR3 DNA sequence: TGTGCCAGTAGTCCAAGACTAGCGGGAATGGCAGATACGCAGTATTTT. Encoded protein: CASSPRLAGMADTQYF.

This chain uses TRBV11-3 with TRBJ1-1; weak D call: TRBD1 (5 bases). The CDR3 totals 12 residues. In germline, CDR1 is SGHNT, CDR2 YENEEA. V lost 3 bases to trimming and J lost 11 bases, with 13 bases between them. The CDR3, as DNA: TGTGCCAGCAGCTTCCCAGGGTCGGATGCTTTCTTT. This encodes CASSFPGSDAFF.

The chain combines TRBV2 with TRBJ1-5; D is possibly TRBD1 (6 bases). The CDR3 loop spans 15 amino acids. Germline V CDR1 and CDR2: SNHLY, FYNNEI. Trimming pared 6 bases from V and 2 bases from J, leaving 14 bases between. Written as DNA, the CDR3 is TGTGCCAGCAGCGAAAGGGGGGCCGGCAATCAGCCCCAGCATTTT. Protein sequence: CASSERGAGNQPQHF.